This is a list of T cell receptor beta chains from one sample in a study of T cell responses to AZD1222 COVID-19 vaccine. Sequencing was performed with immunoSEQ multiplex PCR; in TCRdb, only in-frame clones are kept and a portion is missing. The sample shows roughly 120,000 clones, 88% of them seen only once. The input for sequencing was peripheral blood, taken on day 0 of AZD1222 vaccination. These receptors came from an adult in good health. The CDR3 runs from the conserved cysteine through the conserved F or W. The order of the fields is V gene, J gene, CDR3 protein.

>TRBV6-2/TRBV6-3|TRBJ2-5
CASSGGHPETQYF
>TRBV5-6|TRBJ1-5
CASSISPGQWNQPQHF
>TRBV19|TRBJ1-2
CASSAPVGRENYGYTF
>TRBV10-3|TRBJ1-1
CAIMGGAEAFF
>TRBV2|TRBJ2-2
CASRDPGGANGELFF
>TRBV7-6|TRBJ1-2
CASSLGGIDYGYTF
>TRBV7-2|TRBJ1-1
CASSLALREDTEAFF
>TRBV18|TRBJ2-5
CASSPPIRGTSGGDPNQETQYF
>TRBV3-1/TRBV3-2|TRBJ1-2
CASSPRQGDYGYTF
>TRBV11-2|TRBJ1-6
CASSLADSNNSPLHF
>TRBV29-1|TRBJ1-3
CSAGGTGSGNTIYF
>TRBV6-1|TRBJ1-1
CASSEEQGGGTEAFF
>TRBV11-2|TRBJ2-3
CASSLDLGLTDTQYF
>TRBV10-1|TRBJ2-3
CASTAGTGGTDTQYF
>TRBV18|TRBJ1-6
CASSLGQGSDSPLHF
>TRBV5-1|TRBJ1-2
CASSPLGGEDYGYTF
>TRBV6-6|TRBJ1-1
CASSPSGIRTLNTEAFF
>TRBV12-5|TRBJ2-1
CASGLSNEQFF
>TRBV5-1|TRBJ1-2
CASSLALTGGVSYGYTF
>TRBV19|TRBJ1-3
CASSGGTAGNTIYF
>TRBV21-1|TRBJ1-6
CASSHTGGADSPLHF
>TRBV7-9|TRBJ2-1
CASSVDRGQDFF
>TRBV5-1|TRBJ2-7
CASSLGAYEQYF
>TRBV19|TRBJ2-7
CASSGVTGDPSYEQYF
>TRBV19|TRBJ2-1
CASSIDHYFYNEQFF
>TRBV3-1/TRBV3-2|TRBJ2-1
CASRLAGVNEQFF
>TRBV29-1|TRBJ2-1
CSVGGGTGIYNEQFF
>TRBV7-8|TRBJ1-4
CASSSTGGEKLFF
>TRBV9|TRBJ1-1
CASSPQGTGLSTEAFF
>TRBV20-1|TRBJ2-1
CSASRQQTSGGLGQFF
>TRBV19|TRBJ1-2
CASSRWTEARRYTF
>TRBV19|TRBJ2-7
CASSRDRVYEQYF
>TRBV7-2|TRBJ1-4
CASSTSHEKLFF
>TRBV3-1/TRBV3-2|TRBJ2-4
CASSLWTSGGASPQYF
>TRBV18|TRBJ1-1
CASSVQENTEAFF
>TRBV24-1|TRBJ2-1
CATSDTSGNEQFF
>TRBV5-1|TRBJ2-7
CASSPQQGTYEQYF
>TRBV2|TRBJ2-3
CASIRTSGPPPDTQYF
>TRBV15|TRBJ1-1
CATSHRVNTEAFF
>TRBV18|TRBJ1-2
CASSPIQGLFDGYTF
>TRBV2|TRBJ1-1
CASVKTELNTEAFF
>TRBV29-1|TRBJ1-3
CSVRTGKSSGNTIYF
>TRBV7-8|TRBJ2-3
CASSLSLAGGPDTQYF
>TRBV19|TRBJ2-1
CASSKGAGGEQFF
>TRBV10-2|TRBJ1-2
CASSDWGQGLHGYTF
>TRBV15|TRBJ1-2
CATSRAGDYGYTF
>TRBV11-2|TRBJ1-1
CASSSEMNTEAFF